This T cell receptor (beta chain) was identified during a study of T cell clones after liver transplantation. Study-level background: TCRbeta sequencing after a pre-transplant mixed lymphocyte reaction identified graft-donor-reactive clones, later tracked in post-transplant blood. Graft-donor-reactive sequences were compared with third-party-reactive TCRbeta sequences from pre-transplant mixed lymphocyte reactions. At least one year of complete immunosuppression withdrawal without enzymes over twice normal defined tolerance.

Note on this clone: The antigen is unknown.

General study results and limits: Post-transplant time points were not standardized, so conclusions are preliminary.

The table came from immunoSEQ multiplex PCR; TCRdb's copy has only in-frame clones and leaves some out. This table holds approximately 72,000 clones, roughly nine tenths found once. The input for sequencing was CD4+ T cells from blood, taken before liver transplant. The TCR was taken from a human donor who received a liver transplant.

CDR3 in amino acids: CASMRGRTDTQYF. The CDR3 DNA reads as TGTGCCAGCATGCGGGGACGCACAGATACGCAGTATTTT. The chain recombines TRBV2 with TRBJ2-3; maybe TRBD2 (6 bases). V lost 7 bases and J lost 1, with 9 bases in between. CDR3 length: 13 residues. Germline values: CDR1 SNHLY, CDR2 FYNNEI. The whole variable domain, filled in from reference TRBV2 and TRBJ2-3, reads EPEVTQTPSHQVTQMGQEVILRCVPISNHLYFYWYRQILGQKVEFLVSFYNNEISEKSEIFDDQFSVERPDGSNFTLKIRSTKLEDSAMYFCASMRGRTDTQYFGPGTRLTVL.